The source of this T cell receptor (beta chain) is a study of blood T cell repertoires in COVID-19. The CDR3 is made up of 13 amino acids. Germline CDR1 and CDR2: SGHVS and FQNEAQ. V lost 0 bases, J lost 6 bases, and 5 bases lay in between. This clone was seen once. This sample also contains other DNA sequences that code for the same CDR3. Some clones are missing from TCRdb's copy, which holds only in-frame ones; the method was immunoSEQ multiplex PCR. The table shows 200,000 to 250,000 clones, with 88% occurring only once. The origin of this receptor is a woman aged 25 to 39 who had been exposed to COVID-19. The gene calls are TRBV7-8 and TRBJ2-2, with a tentative D call TRBD2 (5 bases). The sample comprised PBMCs or T cells enriched from blood (not recorded which). The CDR3 is CASSLAGAGELFF. The CDR3 DNA reads as TGTGCCAGCAGCTTAGCCGGGGCCGGGGAGCTGTTTTTT.